This T cell receptor (beta chain) was observed in a study of radiotherapy plus CTLA-4 blockade in lung cancer. Study at large: There were objective responses in roughly 17% of patients, and over 25% had disease control.

The table came from immunoSEQ multiplex PCR; TCRdb's copy has only in-frame clones and leaves some out. The sample contains 50,000 to 75,000 clones, approximately 77% of which appear only once. Regarding this clone: Its specificity is unknown.

The CDR3 totals 21 residues. Germline V gene data show CDR1 as PRHDT and CDR2 as FYEKMQ (reference sequence). V gave up 4 bases and J gave up 2 bases; unmatched junction bases: 23. The study, taken as a whole, reports: Among reported predictors of response, early blood T cell clone dynamics with interferon-beta performed best.

Focal radiation with ipilimumab CTLA-4 blockade was given to patients with chemo-refractory metastatic non-small-cell lung cancer. The chain has TRBV13 and TRBJ2-4; TRBD1 matches at 7 bases. Material: peripheral blood, obtained from a patient treated with radiotherapy plus ipilimumab. The TCR originated in a human donor with non-small cell lung cancer who had a complete response to radiotherapy plus ipilimumab. The CDR3 sequence: CASSSVYPNRQGVRTKNIQYF. The CDR3 DNA reads TGTGCCAGCAGCTCCGTTTACCCGAATCGACAGGGAGTAAGAACCAAAAACATTCAGTACTTC.